A selection of T cell receptor beta chains follows, all from one sample in a study of post-analysis software for immune sequencing data. TCRdb reanalysed the PCR reads using MiXCR and keeps one entry per CDR3 protein. This sample has 380,000 or so distinct CDR3 sequences; approximately 38% occur once, and the top ten carry about an eighth. The source material was blood. These receptors originate from a girl between 5 and 17 years old with multiple sclerosis. The CDR3 runs from the conserved cysteine through the conserved F or W. The order of the fields is J gene, V gene, D gene, clone size, CDR3 DNA, CDR3 protein. The D gene is left open where the match is weak. Size is omitted from some rows. Given values are once, few, many or a class for expanded clones.

TRBJ1-4 TRBV20-1 - - TGCAGTGCTAGACGGGACAACGGGGGCGAAAAACTGTTTTTT CSARRDNGGEKLFF
TRBJ2-7 TRBV20-1 TRBD2 - TGCAGTGCTAGAGGGACTAGCGGGGTCGGCCGGGAGCAGTACTTC CSARGTSGVGREQYF
TRBJ1-1 TRBV29-1 - few TGCAGCGTTGTCGGTTTAATGAACACTGAAGCTTTCTTT CSVVGLMNTEAFF
TRBJ1-5 TRBV15 - - TGTGCCACCAGCAGAGAGGGGACACCCAATCAGCCCCAGCATTTT CATSREGTPNQPQHF
TRBJ2-7 TRBV6-1 TRBD1 - TGTGCCAGCAGTGAAAGAACAGGGGCAGGGGCTAGCTCCTACGAGCAGTACTTC CASSERTGAGASSYEQYF
TRBJ2-1 TRBV5-1 - many TGCGCCAGCAGCTTGGGGCCTGGGGGGTCTTACAATGAGCAGTTCTTC CASSLGPGGSYNEQFF
TRBJ2-6 TRBV12-3/TRBV12-4 - - TGTACCAGCAGTTTGGGGGCCTCTGGGGCCAACGTCCTGACTTTC CTSSLGASGANVLTF
TRBJ2-1 TRBV7-9 - - TGTGCCAGCAGCTTAGCGACTTGGAATGAGCAGTTCTTC CASSLATWNEQFF
TRBJ2-3 TRBV12-3/TRBV12-4 TRBD2 few TGTGCCAGCAGGCCCGGGGGGTCCAGCACAGATACGCAGTATTTT CASRPGGSSTDTQYF
TRBJ2-3 TRBV2 TRBD2 - TGTGCCAGCACTGGACTAGCTGGGTCAGATACGCAGTATTTT CASTGLAGSDTQYF
TRBJ1-1 TRBV7-9 - - TGTGCCAGCAGCTTAGAAGGCAGGGGCAGGGGAGCTTTCTTT CASSLEGRGRGAFF
TRBJ1-1 TRBV6-5 - - TGTGCCAGCAGTGTGGACAGCGACTACACTGAAGCTTTCTTT CASSVDSDYTEAFF
TRBJ1-1 TRBV5-1 - - TGCGCCAGCAGCTTGGGAACAGGGCCCACTGAAGCTTTCTTT CASSLGTGPTEAFF
TRBJ2-3 TRBV6-2/TRBV6-3 - - TGTGCCAGCAGGCGAGGAAGAATGGGCACAGATACGCAGTATTTT CASRRGRMGTDTQYF
TRBJ1-2 TRBV6-5 - - TGTGCCAGCAGTTACTCGGGCGGACGCTACACCTTC CASSYSGGRYTF
TRBJ2-7 TRBV7-8 - - TGTGCCAGCAGCTTAGGTAATAGCGGCATCTCCTACGAGCAGTACTTC CASSLGNSGISYEQYF
TRBJ2-3 TRBV5-1 - - TGCGCCAGCAGCTTGACCTACTCCAGCGGACCCCGGACAGATACGCAGTATTTT CASSLTYSSGPRTDTQYF
TRBJ1-1 TRBV20-1 - once TGCAGTGCTAGAGAGCACGGGGGAAACACTGAAGCTTTCTTT CSAREHGGNTEAFF
TRBJ1-3 TRBV9 - few TGTGCCAGCAGCGTAGACTCCGGTCAATCAAGAAACACCATATATTTT CASSVDSGQSRNTIYF
TRBJ2-3 TRBV4-3 TRBD1 few TGCGCCAGCAGCCAGGGACAGGGGGGAGATACGCAGTATTTT CASSQGQGGDTQYF
TRBJ2-6 TRBV7-2 - - TGTGCCAGCAGCATCCAGGGGTCTGGGGCCAACGTCCTGACTTTC CASSIQGSGANVLTF
TRBJ2-4 TRBV12-3/TRBV12-4 - - TGTGCCAGCACCGAAGGGGTAGCCAAAAACATTCAGTACTTC CASTEGVAKNIQYF
TRBJ2-5 TRBV20-1 - - TGCAGTGCCCCTGGGGAGACCCAGTACTTC CSAPGETQYF
TRBJ2-1 TRBV29-1 TRBD2 - TGCAGCGTTGGAGGACTAGCGGGGCAGTACAATGAGCAGTTCTTC CSVGGLAGQYNEQFF
TRBJ1-2 TRBV7-8 - - TGTGCCAGCAGCCCGGCCACGGGGGCCATGGACTATGGCTACACCTTC CASSPATGAMDYGYTF
TRBJ2-1 TRBV3-1 TRBD2 - TGTGCCAGCAGCCACCCACTAGCGGGGAGCTCCTACAATGAGCAGTTCTTC CASSHPLAGSSYNEQFF
TRBJ2-7 TRBV5-4 TRBD1 - TGTGCCAGCAGCTGCCCGGGACAGGTTACCTACGAGCAGTACTTC CASSCPGQVTYEQYF
TRBJ2-2 TRBV24-1 TRBD2 - TGTGCCACCAGCCTGGGAGGGGACACCGGGGAGCTGTTTTTT CATSLGGDTGELFF
TRBJ2-3 TRBV7-9 - few TGTGCCAGCAGCTTAGCGCAGGCACAGGTCACAGATACGCAGTATTTT CASSLAQAQVTDTQYF
TRBJ2-7 TRBV29-1 - - TGCAGCGTTGGGAAGGGCTACGAGCAGTACTTC CSVGKGYEQYF